This T cell receptor (beta chain) originates from a study of blood T cell repertoires in COVID-19. Looking at the study overall: Samples came from the United States, Italy and Spain, spanning acute and convalescent COVID-19. Sample material is recorded as cDNA or gDNA derived from T cells, B-cell-depleted T cells, or PBMCs.

In the original processing: Reference gene primers were amplified, and this amplification served to estimate nucleated cell counts. The protocol was immunoSEQ multiplex PCR, while the TCRdb copy is restricted to in-frame clones and leaves out a portion. D and trimming come from the DNA, and the V and J calls and clone size come from that table. The repertoire holds some 120,000 clones, about 89% seen once, with 3% to 4.5% in the top ten. Sequencing was carried out using peripheral blood. The source of this sequence is a woman aged 60-75 years with acute or convalescent COVID-19.

Here the CDR3 reads CASNPGGQNTEAFF. The CDR3 DNA reads as TGTGCCAGCAACCCGGGGGGGCAGAACACTGAAGCTTTCTTT. The V and J genes are TRBV28 and TRBJ1-1; tentatively, D is TRBD1 (6 bases). Trimming pared 7 bases from V and 1 base from J, leaving 13 bases between. This CDR3 is 14 amino acids long. From germline, CDR1 is MDHEN and CDR2 SYDVKM.